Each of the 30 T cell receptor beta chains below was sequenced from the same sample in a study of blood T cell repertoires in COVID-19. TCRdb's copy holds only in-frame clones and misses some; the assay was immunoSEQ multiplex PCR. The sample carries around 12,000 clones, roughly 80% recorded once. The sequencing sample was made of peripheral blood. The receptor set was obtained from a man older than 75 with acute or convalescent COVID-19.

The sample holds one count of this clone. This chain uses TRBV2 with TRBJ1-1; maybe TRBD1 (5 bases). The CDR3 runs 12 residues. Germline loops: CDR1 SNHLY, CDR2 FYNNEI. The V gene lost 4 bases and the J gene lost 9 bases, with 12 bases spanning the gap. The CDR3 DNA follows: TGTGCCAGCAGTGGGGACTCCAGTAAAGCTTTCTTT. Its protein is CASSGDSSKAFF.

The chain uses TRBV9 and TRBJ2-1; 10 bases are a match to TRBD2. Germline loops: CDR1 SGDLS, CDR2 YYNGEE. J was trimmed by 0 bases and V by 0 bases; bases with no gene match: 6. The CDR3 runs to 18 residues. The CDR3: CASSVGASGGISYNEQFF. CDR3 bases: TGTGCCAGCAGCGTAGGGGCTAGCGGGGGTATCTCCTACAATGAGCAGTTCTTC.

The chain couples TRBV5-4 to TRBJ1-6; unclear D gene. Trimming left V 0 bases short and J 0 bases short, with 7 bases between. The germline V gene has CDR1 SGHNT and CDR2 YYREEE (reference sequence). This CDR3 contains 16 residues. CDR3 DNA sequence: TGTGCCAGCAGCTTGGGACACAACTCCTATAATTCACCCCTCCACTTT. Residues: CASSLGHNSYNSPLHF.

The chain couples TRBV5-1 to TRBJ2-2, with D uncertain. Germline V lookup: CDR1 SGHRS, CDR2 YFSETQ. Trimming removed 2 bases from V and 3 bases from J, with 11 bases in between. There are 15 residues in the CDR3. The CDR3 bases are TGCGCCAGCAGCTTTTTACAGACGGACACCGGGGAGCTGTTTTTT. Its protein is CASSFLQTDTGELFF.

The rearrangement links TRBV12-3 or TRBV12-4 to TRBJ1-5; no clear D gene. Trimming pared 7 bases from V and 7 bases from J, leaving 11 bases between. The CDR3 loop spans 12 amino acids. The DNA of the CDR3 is TGTGCCAGCACCCTATCGAACCAGCCCCAGCATTTT. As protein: CASTLSNQPQHF.

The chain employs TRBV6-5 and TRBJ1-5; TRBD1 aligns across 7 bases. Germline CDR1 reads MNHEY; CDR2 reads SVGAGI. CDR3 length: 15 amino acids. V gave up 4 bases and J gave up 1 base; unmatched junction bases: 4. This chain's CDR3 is CASSSTGQSNQPQHF. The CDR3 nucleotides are TGTGCCAGCAGTTCCACGGGACAGAGCAATCAGCCCCAGCATTTT.

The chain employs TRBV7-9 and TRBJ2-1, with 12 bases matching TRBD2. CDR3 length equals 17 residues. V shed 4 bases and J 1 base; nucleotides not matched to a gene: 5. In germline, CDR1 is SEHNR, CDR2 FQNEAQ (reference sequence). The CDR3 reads CASSSSSGGASYNEQFF. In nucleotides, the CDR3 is TGTGCCAGCAGCTCCTCTAGCGGGGGGGCGTCCTACAATGAGCAGTTCTTC.

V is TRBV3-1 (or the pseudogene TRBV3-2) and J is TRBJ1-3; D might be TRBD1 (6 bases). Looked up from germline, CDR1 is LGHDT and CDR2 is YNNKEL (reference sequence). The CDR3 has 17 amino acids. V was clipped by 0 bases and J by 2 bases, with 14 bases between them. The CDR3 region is CASSQDQGQLTGNTIYF. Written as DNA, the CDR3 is TGTGCCAGCAGCCAAGATCAGGGACAACTTACTGGAAACACCATATATTTT.

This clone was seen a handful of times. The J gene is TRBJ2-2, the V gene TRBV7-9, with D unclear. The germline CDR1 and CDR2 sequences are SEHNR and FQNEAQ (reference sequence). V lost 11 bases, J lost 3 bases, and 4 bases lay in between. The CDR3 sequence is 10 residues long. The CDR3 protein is CALYTGELFF. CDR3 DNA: TGTGCCTTATACACCGGGGAGCTGTTTTTT. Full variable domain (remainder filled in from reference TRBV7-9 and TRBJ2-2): DTGVSQNPRHKITKRGQNVTFRCDPISEHNRLYWYRQTLGQGPEFLTYFQNEAQLEKSRLLSDRFSAERPKGSFSTLEIQRTEQGDSAMYLCALYTGELFFGEGSRLTVL.

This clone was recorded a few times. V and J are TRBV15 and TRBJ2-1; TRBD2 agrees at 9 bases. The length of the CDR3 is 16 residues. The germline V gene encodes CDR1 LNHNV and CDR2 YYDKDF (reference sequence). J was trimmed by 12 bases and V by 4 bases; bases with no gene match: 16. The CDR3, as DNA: TGTGCCACCAGCACCCCTCTGGGCGGGGGGGCCATTCGGCAGTTCTTC. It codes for CATSTPLGGGAIRQFF.

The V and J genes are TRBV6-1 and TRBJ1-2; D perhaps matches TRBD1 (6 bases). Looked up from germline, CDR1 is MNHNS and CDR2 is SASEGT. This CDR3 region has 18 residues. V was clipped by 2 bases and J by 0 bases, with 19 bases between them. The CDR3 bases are TGTGCCAGCAGTGAAATCCCCGTTGTGGCAGGGGCTAACTATGGCTACACCTTC. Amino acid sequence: CASSEIPVVAGANYGYTF.

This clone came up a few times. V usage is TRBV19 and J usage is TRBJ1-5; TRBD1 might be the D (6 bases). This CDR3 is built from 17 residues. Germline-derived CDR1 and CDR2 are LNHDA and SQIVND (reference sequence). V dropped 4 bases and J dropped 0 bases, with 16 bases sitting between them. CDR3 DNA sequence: TGTGCCAGTAGTAGCCCGGGGGGCCTATATAGCAATCAGCCCCAGCATTTT. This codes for CASSSPGGLYSNQPQHF.

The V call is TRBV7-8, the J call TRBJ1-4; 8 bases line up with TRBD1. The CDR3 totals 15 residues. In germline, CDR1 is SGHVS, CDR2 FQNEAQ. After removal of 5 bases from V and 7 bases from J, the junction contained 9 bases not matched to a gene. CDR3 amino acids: CASSPPGTGAEKLFF. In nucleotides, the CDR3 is TGTGCCAGCAGCCCCCCAGGGACAGGAGCTGAAAAACTGTTTTTT.

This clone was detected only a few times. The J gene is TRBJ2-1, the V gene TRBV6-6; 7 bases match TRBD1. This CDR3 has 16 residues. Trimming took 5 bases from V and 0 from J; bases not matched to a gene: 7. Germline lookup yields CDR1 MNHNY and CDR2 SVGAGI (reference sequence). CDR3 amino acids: CASSRQGQSSYNEQFF. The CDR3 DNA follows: TGTGCCAGCAGTCGACAGGGCCAAAGCTCCTACAATGAGCAGTTCTTC.

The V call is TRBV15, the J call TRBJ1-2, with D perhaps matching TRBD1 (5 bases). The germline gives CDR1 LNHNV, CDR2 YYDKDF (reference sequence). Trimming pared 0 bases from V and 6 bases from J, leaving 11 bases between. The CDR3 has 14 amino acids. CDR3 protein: CATSRDRAGNGYTF. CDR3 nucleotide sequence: TGTGCCACCAGCAGAGATCGGGCAGGGAATGGCTACACCTTC.

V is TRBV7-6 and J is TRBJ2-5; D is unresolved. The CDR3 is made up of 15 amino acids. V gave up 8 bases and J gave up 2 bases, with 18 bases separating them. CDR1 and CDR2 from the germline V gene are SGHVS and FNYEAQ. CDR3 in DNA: TGTGCCAGCTCGGTCCGGGTTGATAAGCAAGAGACCCAGTACTTC. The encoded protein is CASSVRVDKQETQYF.

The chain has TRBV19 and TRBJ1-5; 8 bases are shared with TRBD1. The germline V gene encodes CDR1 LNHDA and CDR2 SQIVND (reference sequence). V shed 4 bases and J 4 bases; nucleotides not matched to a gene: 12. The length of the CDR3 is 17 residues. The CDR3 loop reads CASSTIDRGSENQPQHF. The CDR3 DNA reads TGTGCCAGTAGTACCATCGACAGGGGCAGTGAGAATCAGCCCCAGCATTTT.

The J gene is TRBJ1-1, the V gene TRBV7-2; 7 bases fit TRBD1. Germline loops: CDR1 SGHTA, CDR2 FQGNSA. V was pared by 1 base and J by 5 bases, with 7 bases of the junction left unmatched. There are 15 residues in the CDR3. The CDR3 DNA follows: TGTGCCAGCAGCTTAGATGGTACAGGGGAAACTGAAGCTTTCTTT. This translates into CASSLDGTGETEAFF. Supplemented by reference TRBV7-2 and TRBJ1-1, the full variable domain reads GAGVSQSPSNKVTEKGKDVELRCDPISGHTALYWYRQSLGQGLEFLIYFQGNSAPDKSGLPSDRFSAERTGGSVSTLTIQRTQQEDSAVYLCASSLDGTGETEAFFGQGTRLTVV.

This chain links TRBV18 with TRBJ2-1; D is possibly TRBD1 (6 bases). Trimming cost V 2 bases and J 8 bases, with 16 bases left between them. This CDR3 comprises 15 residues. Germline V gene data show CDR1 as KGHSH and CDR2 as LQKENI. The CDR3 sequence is CASSPGRGQGYEQFF. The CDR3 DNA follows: TGTGCCAGCTCACCAGGACGGGGTCAGGGGTATGAGCAGTTCTTC.

CDR3 residues: CASSVHGQGGTNTEAFF. Here the CDR3 DNA reads TGCGCCAGCAGCGTTCACGGACAGGGGGGAACTAACACTGAAGCTTTCTTT. The rearrangement uses TRBV5-1 and TRBJ1-1, with 10 nucleotides matching TRBD1. J gave up 2 bases and V 4 bases, and 11 bases lay outside the gene matches. Per the germline V gene, CDR1 is SGHRS and CDR2 is YFSETQ. The CDR3 spans 17 residues. The full variable domain, its missing parts supplied by reference TRBV5-1 and TRBJ1-1, is KAGVTQTPRYLIKTRGQQVTLSCSPISGHRSVSWYQQTPGQGLQFLFEYFSETQRNKGNFPGRFSGRQFSNSRSEMNVSTLELGDSALYLCASSVHGQGGTNTEAFFGQGTRLTVV.

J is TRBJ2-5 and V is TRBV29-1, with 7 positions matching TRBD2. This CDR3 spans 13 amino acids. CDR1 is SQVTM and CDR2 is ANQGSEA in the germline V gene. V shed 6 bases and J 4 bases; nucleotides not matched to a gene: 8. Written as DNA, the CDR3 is TGCAGCGTAGCCGGATGGGGGGGAGAGACCCAGTACTTC. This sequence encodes CSVAGWGGETQYF.

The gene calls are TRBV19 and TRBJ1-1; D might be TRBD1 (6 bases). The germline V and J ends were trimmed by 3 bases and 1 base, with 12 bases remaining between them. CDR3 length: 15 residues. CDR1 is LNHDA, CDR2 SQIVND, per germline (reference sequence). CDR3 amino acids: CASSIDGQPNTEAFF. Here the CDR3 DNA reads TGTGCCAGTAGTATCGACGGACAGCCGAACACTGAAGCTTTCTTT.

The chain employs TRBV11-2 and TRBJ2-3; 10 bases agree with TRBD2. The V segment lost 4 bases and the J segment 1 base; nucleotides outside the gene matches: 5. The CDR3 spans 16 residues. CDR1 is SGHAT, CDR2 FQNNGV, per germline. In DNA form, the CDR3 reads TGTGCCAGCAGCTCTCTAGCGGGGGAAGGCACAGATACGCAGTATTTT. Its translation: CASSSLAGEGTDTQYF.

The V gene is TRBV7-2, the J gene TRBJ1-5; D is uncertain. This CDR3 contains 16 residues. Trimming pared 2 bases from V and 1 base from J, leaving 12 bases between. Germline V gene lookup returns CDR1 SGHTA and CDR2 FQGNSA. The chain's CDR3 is CASSLKTIQSNQPQHF. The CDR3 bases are TGTGCCAGCAGCTTAAAAACGATACAAAGCAATCAGCCCCAGCATTTT.

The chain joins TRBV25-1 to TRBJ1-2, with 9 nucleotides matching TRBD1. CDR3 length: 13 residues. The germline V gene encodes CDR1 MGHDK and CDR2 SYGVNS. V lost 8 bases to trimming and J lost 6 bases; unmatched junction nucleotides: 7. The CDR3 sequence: CASGRQGGDGYTF. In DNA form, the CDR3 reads TGTGCCAGCGGGAGACAGGGGGGAGATGGCTACACCTTC.

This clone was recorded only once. CDR3 sequence: CASSIASTGGYEQYF. CDR3 sequence (DNA): TGTGCCAGTAGTATAGCCTCGACAGGGGGCTACGAGCAGTACTTC. This chain connects TRBV19 to TRBJ2-7; TRBD1 matches at 9 bases. The CDR3 is 15 amino acids. Germline assignment: CDR1 LNHDA and CDR2 SQIVND (reference sequence). Germline trimming cut 1 base from V and 3 bases from J; bases unmatched to any gene: 4.

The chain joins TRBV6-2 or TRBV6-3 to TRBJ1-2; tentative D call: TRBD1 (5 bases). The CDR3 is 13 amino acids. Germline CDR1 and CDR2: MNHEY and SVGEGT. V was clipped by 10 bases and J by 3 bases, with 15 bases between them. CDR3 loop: CATNPDTHYGYTF. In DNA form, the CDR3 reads TGTGCCACCAACCCGGACACCCACTATGGCTACACCTTC.

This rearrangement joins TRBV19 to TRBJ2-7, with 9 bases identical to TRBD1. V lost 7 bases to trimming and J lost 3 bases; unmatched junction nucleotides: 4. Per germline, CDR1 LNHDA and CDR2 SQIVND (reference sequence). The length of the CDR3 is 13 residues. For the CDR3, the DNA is TGTGCCAGTACACAGGGGGCTGGCTACGAGCAGTACTTC. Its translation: CASTQGAGYEQYF.

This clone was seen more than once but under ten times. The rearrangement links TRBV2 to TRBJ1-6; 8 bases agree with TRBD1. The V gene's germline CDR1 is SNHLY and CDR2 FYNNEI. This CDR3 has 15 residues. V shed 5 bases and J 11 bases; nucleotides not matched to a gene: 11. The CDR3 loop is CASSSSDRGFTPLHF. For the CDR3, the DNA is TGTGCCAGCAGTAGTTCAGACAGGGGCTTCACACCCCTCCACTTT.

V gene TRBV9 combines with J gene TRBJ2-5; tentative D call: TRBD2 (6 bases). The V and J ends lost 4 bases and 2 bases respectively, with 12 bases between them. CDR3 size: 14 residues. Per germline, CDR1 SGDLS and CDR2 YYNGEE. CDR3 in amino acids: CASSRGVQQETQYF. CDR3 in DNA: TGTGCCAGCAGCCGCGGGGTTCAGCAAGAGACCCAGTACTTC.